The 13 T cell receptor beta chains reported below all come from one sample, sequenced in a study of shared clonotypes between healthy human individuals. Profiled with immunoSEQ multiplex PCR; TCRdb holds only in-frame clones, not every one. The table lists 2 million to 3 million clones, 93% of them singletons. Input material: naive CD4+ T cells from PBMCs. As to subset: CD45RA+ positively selected. The receptor source for this set is a young man in good health. Some clones in this sample may be carry-over from other donors' samples.

This clone appeared once. This chain uses TRBV9 with TRBJ2-5, with TRBD2 matching 9 bases. There are 18 residues in the CDR3. J was trimmed by 1 base and V by 0 bases; bases with no gene match: 10. Germline lookup yields CDR1 SGDLS and CDR2 YYNGEE. The CDR3, as DNA: TGTGCCAGCAGCGTAGACGGACGAGGGACTAGCCCCCAAGAGACCCAGTACTTC. Translated, it gives CASSVDGRGTSPQETQYF.

This chain's CDR3 is CATGRWQLSYEQYF. In nucleotides, the CDR3 is TGTGCCACAGGCCGGTGGCAGCTCTCCTACGAGCAGTACTTC. V and J are TRBV11-2 and TRBJ2-7; no clear D gene. Germline V lookup: CDR1 SGHAT, CDR2 FQNNGV. CDR3 size: 14 residues. The V and J ends lost 10 bases and 0 bases respectively, with 16 bases between them.

This chain links TRBV2 with TRBJ2-2; D gene unclear. Trimming took 6 bases from V and 2 from J, leaving 10 bases between them. Per germline, CDR1 SNHLY and CDR2 FYNNEI. CDR3 length: 14 amino acids. The CDR3 loop reads CASSKKLNTGELFF. The CDR3 nucleotides read TGTGCCAGCAGCAAAAAATTAAACACCGGGGAGCTGTTTTTT. Looking up the rest from reference TRBV2 and TRBJ2-2 gives the full variable domain: EPEVTQTPSHQVTQMGQEVILRCVPISNHLYFYWYRQILGQKVEFLVSFYNNEISEKSEIFDDQFSVERPDGSNFTLKIRSTKLEDSAMYFCASSKKLNTGELFFGEGSRLTVL.

The chain recombines TRBV19 with TRBJ2-7; perhaps TRBD2 as D (8 bases). CDR3 size: 15 residues. Trimming removed 4 bases at V and 2 bases at J, with 15 bases between. CDR1 and CDR2 (germline): LNHDA, SQIVND (reference sequence). DNA of the CDR3: TGTGCCAGTAGTACTCGGGAGGGGGCCCCCTACGAGCAGTACTTC. As protein: CASSTREGAPYEQYF.

The chain employs TRBV7-9 and TRBJ2-2; D is uncertain. CDR1 and CDR2 (germline): SEHNR, FQNEAQ (reference sequence). The CDR3 has 13 amino acids. Deletions cut 7 bases from V and 6 bases from J, with 12 bases between. The CDR3 reads CASTPSSSGELFF. CDR3 sequence (DNA): TGTGCCAGCACCCCGTCGTCCTCCGGGGAGCTGTTTTTT.

The chain uses TRBV7-9 and TRBJ2-1; 12 positions match TRBD2. V lost 10 bases and J lost 7; bases outside the gene matches: 5. In germline, CDR1 is SEHNR, CDR2 FQNEAQ (reference sequence). The CDR3 is made up of 13 amino acids. CDR3 sequence reads: CATRLAGGNEQFF. For the CDR3, the DNA is TGTGCCACGCGGCTAGCGGGAGGGAATGAGCAGTTCTTC.

V gene TRBV5-1 combines with J gene TRBJ2-3; D is unresolved. The CDR3 sequence is 15 residues long. The germline V and J ends were trimmed by 5 bases and 0 bases, with 13 bases remaining between them. The germline V gene encodes CDR1 SGHRS and CDR2 YFSETQ. This CDR3 is CASSRALGSTDTQYF. CDR3 DNA: TGCGCCAGCAGTCGCGCTCTAGGAAGCACAGATACGCAGTATTTT. The full variable domain, in which reference TRBV5-1 and TRBJ2-3 provide the parts outside the CDR3, is KAGVTQTPRYLIKTRGQQVTLSCSPISGHRSVSWYQQTPGQGLQFLFEYFSETQRNKGNFPGRFSGRQFSNSRSEMNVSTLELGDSALYLCASSRALGSTDTQYFGPGTRLTVL.

V and J are TRBV25-1 and TRBJ2-7; TRBD1 matches 7 bases. The germline gives CDR1 MGHDK, CDR2 SYGVNS. There are 12 residues in the CDR3. V was clipped by 11 bases and J by 2 bases; unmatched bases: 6. The CDR3 region is CAARDRTYEQYF. The CDR3 bases are TGTGCCGCACGGGACAGAACCTACGAGCAGTACTTC.

V gene TRBV2 combines with J gene TRBJ2-7, with D maybe TRBD2 (6 bases). This CDR3 is 18 amino acids long. Germline assignment: CDR1 SNHLY and CDR2 FYNNEI. Trimming pared 2 bases from V and 2 bases from J, leaving 22 bases between. The CDR3 region is CASSERHFFGQRAYEQYF. The DNA for the CDR3 is TGTGCCAGCAGTGAACGTCACTTTTTCGGCCAGCGGGCCTACGAGCAGTACTTC.

The chain combines TRBV7-8 with TRBJ1-2; D may be TRBD1 (5 bases). Germline V gene sequence: CDR1 SGHVS, CDR2 FQNEAQ. This CDR3 comprises 17 residues. Trimming removed 0 bases from V and 7 bases from J, with 21 bases in between. As DNA, the CDR3 is TGTGCCAGCAGCTTAGCAGGAGGTCCGACAGCTGAGATTGGCTACACCTTC. This gives the protein CASSLAGGPTAEIGYTF.

In regard to this clone: At the DNA level, this CDR3 is encoded by other sequences in the same sample as well. The genes are TRBV5-4 and TRBJ2-5, with unresolved D. Germline values: CDR1 SGHNT, CDR2 YYREEE (reference sequence). Trimming pared 5 bases from V and 2 bases from J, leaving 10 bases between. The CDR3 loop spans 13 amino acids. The CDR3 is CASSPGSQETQYF. The CDR3 nucleotides are TGTGCCAGCAGTCCCGGGTCTCAAGAGACCCAGTACTTC.

This clone was observed a single time. The V call is TRBV6-6, the J call TRBJ2-1, with TRBD2 as a possible D gene (6 bases). The germline V gene encodes CDR1 MNHNY and CDR2 SVGAGI (reference sequence). The V end lost 8 bases, the J end lost 5 bases, and 22 bases lay between the germline ends. This CDR3 is 16 amino acids long. The CDR3 bases are TGTGCCAGCCGCCCGGGGCAGGGAGGTTTCAACAATGAGCAGTTCTTC. Translation: CASRPGQGGFNNEQFF.

This clone was observed once. The same CDR3 is also encoded by other DNA sequences in this sample. The rearrangement links TRBV27 to TRBJ2-7; 14 positions agree with TRBD2. CDR3 length equals 16 residues. CDR1 and CDR2 (germline): MNHEY, SMNVEV (reference sequence). Trimming took 6 bases from V and 0 from J; bases not matched to a gene: 4. The chain's CDR3 is CASRRLAGGPSYEQYF. CDR3 DNA sequence: TGTGCCAGCAGGAGACTAGCGGGAGGGCCCTCCTACGAGCAGTACTTC.